The clone carrying this T cell receptor (beta chain) was found many times. As yet, its antigen is unknown. There are 13 residues in the CDR3. Germline CDR1 and CDR2: MDHEN and SYDVKM. Between the trimmed V and J ends, which lost 6 bases and 0 bases, there was a span of 6 bases. This sample is drawn from a study of T cells in Graves' hyperthyroidism and ophthalmopathy. Study outcomes and limitations: In the blood, most expanded thyroid clonotypes above 0.001 appeared as well. Model-based prediction identified ophthalmopathy a median roughly 5.9 months prior to its onset.

Graves' hyperthyroidism without ophthalmopathy progression within 18 months was termed stable. Patients showing uncontrolled infection, other autoimmune disease, pregnancy or lactation were ineligible. Amplified TCR beta CDR3 regions came from RNA transcripts. A first-round RT-PCR of the TCR CDR3 used the HTBI primer set. TCRdb redid the calling of the multiplex PCR reads with MiXCR, one entry per CDR3 protein. The table has nearly 110,000 distinct CDR3 sequences, about 15% seen once. The TCR was taken from a woman aged 50 to 60 with Graves' hyperthyroidism. V usage is TRBV28 and J usage is TRBJ1-5; D gene unclear. Sequenced sample: blood. The CDR3 DNA sequence: TGTGCCAGCAGATCTAATAGCAATCAGCCCCAGCATTTT. Translated: CASRSNSNQPQHF.